The rows below give T cell receptor beta chains drawn from one sample of a study of human T cells and chemical hapten exposure. MiXCR, applied by TCRdb to the RACE reads, yields one record per CDR3 protein. Altogether about 300,000 distinct CDR3 sequences are present, 5.5% being singletons, with the ten largest covering about 8.7%. The material was whole blood, obtained in connection with sensitization to the hapten diphenylcyclopropenone (DPC). Source of these receptors: a woman younger than 30 with alopecia areata. Some clones in this sample may be carry-over from other donors' samples. Each CDR3 is given with its conserved first and last residue. The order of the fields is CDR3 protein, CDR3 DNA, J gene, D gene, V gene, clone size. The D gene is left open where the match is weak. Clone size is stated in some rows and not others, as once, few, many or a class when expanded.

CDR3 protein: CASTRDRYYGYTF; CDR3 DNA: TGTGCCAGCACCAGGGACAGGTACTATGGCTACACCTTC; J gene: TRBJ1-2; D gene: TRBD1; V gene: TRBV6-1; clone size: -
CDR3 protein: CSARDLGGRTEAFF; CDR3 DNA: TGCAGTGCTAGAGATCTGGGGGGTCGGACTGAAGCTTTCTTT; J gene: TRBJ1-1; D gene: -; V gene: TRBV20-1; clone size: few
CDR3 protein: CASSERDSGAGYTF; CDR3 DNA: TGTGCCAGCAGTGAACGGGACTCCGGGGCCGGCTACACCTTC; J gene: TRBJ1-2; D gene: -; V gene: TRBV6-1; clone size: -
CDR3 protein: CASSYSPVYEQYF; CDR3 DNA: TGTGCCAGCAGTTACTCTCCCGTCTACGAGCAGTACTTC; J gene: TRBJ2-7; D gene: -; V gene: TRBV6-5; clone size: -
CDR3 protein: CASSQSLGPYNSPLHF; CDR3 DNA: TGCGCCAGCAGCCAATCTCTAGGGCCCTATAATTCACCCCTCCACTTT; J gene: TRBJ1-6; D gene: -; V gene: TRBV4-3; clone size: few
CDR3 protein: CAISETGTGQPQHF; CDR3 DNA: TGTGCCATCAGCGAAACAGGGACGGGTCAGCCCCAGCATTTT; J gene: TRBJ1-5; D gene: -; V gene: TRBV10-3; clone size: few
CDR3 protein: CASSKEEGHGYTF; CDR3 DNA: TGTGCCAGCAGTAAGGAAGAGGGCCATGGCTACACCTTC; J gene: TRBJ1-2; D gene: -; V gene: TRBV6-1; clone size: few
CDR3 protein: CASSHQGGPVEQYF; CDR3 DNA: TGTGCCAGCAGCCATCAGGGGGGGCCGGTCGAGCAGTACTTC; J gene: TRBJ2-7; D gene: -; V gene: TRBV4-2; clone size: few
CDR3 protein: CASSRDRAHEQFF; CDR3 DNA: TGCGCCAGCAGCAGGGACAGGGCCCATGAGCAGTTCTTC; J gene: TRBJ2-1; D gene: TRBD1; V gene: TRBV5-1; clone size: many
CDR3 protein: CASSPAGSNTEAFF; CDR3 DNA: TGCGCCAGCAGCCCCGCTGGCTCGAACACTGAAGCTTTCTTT; J gene: TRBJ1-1; D gene: -; V gene: TRBV5-1; clone size: few
CDR3 protein: CSAKQVRDTEAFF; CDR3 DNA: TGCAGTGCCAAACAGGTCCGGGACACTGAAGCTTTCTTT; J gene: TRBJ1-1; D gene: -; V gene: TRBV20-1; clone size: few
CDR3 protein: CASRPTGAFYEQYF; CDR3 DNA: TGTGCCAGCAGACCTACAGGGGCATTCTACGAGCAGTACTTC; J gene: TRBJ2-7; D gene: TRBD1; V gene: TRBV28; clone size: -
CDR3 protein: CASSVEAATEAFF; CDR3 DNA: TGTGCCAGCAGCGTTGAAGCGGCCACTGAAGCTTTCTTT; J gene: TRBJ1-1; D gene: -; V gene: TRBV9; clone size: many
CDR3 protein: CASSLGGAKETQYF; CDR3 DNA: TGTGCCAGCAGTTTAGGCGGAGCGAAAGAGACCCAGTACTTC; J gene: TRBJ2-5; D gene: -; V gene: TRBV27; clone size: -
CDR3 protein: CAISESGANTGDLFF; CDR3 DNA: TGTGCCATCAGTGAGTCGGGAGCAAACACCGGGGATCTGTTTTTT; J gene: TRBJ2-2; D gene: -; V gene: TRBV10-3; clone size: -
CDR3 protein: CASSPRTGDEAFF; CDR3 DNA: TGTGCCAGCTCACCTCGGACAGGGGATGAAGCTTTCTTT; J gene: TRBJ1-1; D gene: TRBD1; V gene: TRBV18; clone size: many
CDR3 protein: CASSPVGDEQFF; CDR3 DNA: TGTGCCAGCAGCCCCGTTGGCGATGAGCAGTTCTTC; J gene: TRBJ2-1; D gene: -; V gene: TRBV7-2; clone size: -
CDR3 protein: CASSPENLGAQHF; CDR3 DNA: TGTGCCAGCAGTCCGGAAAATTTAGGGGCCCAGCATTTT; J gene: TRBJ1-5; D gene: -; V gene: TRBV12-3/TRBV12-4; clone size: -
CDR3 protein: CASSQERQSQETQYF; CDR3 DNA: TGTGCCAGCAGCCAAGAGAGGCAGAGTCAAGAGACCCAGTACTTC; J gene: TRBJ2-5; D gene: -; V gene: TRBV14; clone size: few
CDR3 protein: CASTQVWGQYNEQFF; CDR3 DNA: TGTGCCAGCACCCAGGTTTGGGGTCAATACAATGAGCAGTTCTTC; J gene: TRBJ2-1; D gene: -; V gene: TRBV6-5; clone size: -
CDR3 protein: CSVKGQASYEQYF; CDR3 DNA: TGCAGCGTTAAGGGACAGGCCTCCTACGAGCAGTACTTC; J gene: TRBJ2-7; D gene: TRBD1; V gene: TRBV29-1; clone size: few
CDR3 protein: CAISESGQGREQYF; CDR3 DNA: TGTGCCATCAGTGAGTCGGGACAGGGACGCGAGCAGTACTTC; J gene: TRBJ2-7; D gene: TRBD1; V gene: TRBV10-3; clone size: few
CDR3 protein: CASSQGTGRDTQYF; CDR3 DNA: TGTGCCAGCAGCCAAGGGACAGGGAGAGATACGCAGTATTTT; J gene: TRBJ2-3; D gene: TRBD1; V gene: TRBV3-1; clone size: few
CDR3 protein: CASSKTGVATNEKLFF; CDR3 DNA: TGCGCCAGCAGCAAGACAGGGGTAGCAACTAATGAAAAACTGTTTTTT; J gene: TRBJ1-4; D gene: TRBD1; V gene: TRBV4-1; clone size: -
CDR3 protein: CASSPTANTEAFF; CDR3 DNA: TGTGCCAGCAGCCCGACAGCGAACACTGAAGCTTTCTTT; J gene: TRBJ1-1; D gene: -; V gene: TRBV9; clone size: many
CDR3 protein: CASSQDWGSPYNEQFF; CDR3 DNA: TGTGCCAGCAGCCAAGATTGGGGGAGCCCCTACAATGAGCAGTTCTTC; J gene: TRBJ2-1; D gene: -; V gene: TRBV3-1; clone size: -
CDR3 protein: CASTENRGKLSYSPLHF; CDR3 DNA: TGTGCCAGCACCGAAAACAGGGGGAAACTTTCCTACTCACCCCTCCACTTT; J gene: TRBJ1-6; D gene: TRBD1; V gene: TRBV12-3/TRBV12-4; clone size: few
CDR3 protein: CASSARLDSYEQYF; CDR3 DNA: TGTGCCAGCTCAGCCCGACTCGATTCCTACGAGCAGTACTTC; J gene: TRBJ2-7; D gene: -; V gene: TRBV18; clone size: many
CDR3 protein: CASQGDREKLFF; CDR3 DNA: TGTGCCAGCCAGGGGGACAGGGAAAAACTGTTTTTT; J gene: TRBJ1-4; D gene: TRBD1; V gene: TRBV28; clone size: many
CDR3 protein: CASGGQGSNNQPQHF; CDR3 DNA: TGTGCCAGCGGGGGACAGGGAAGTAACAATCAGCCCCAGCATTTT; J gene: TRBJ1-5; D gene: TRBD1; V gene: TRBV12-3/TRBV12-4; clone size: -
CDR3 protein: CASRRPGTGRGANVLTF; CDR3 DNA: TGTGCCAGCAGGCGTCCCGGGACAGGGAGGGGGGCCAACGTCCTGACTTTC; J gene: TRBJ2-6; D gene: TRBD1; V gene: TRBV6-6; clone size: -